Listed below are T cell receptor beta chains from one sample, sequenced in a study of blood T cell repertoires in COVID-19. This table comes from immunoSEQ multiplex PCR, and its TCRdb copy is limited to in-frame clones, with some not included. Altogether over 250,000 clones are present, approximately 90% being singletons, with the ten largest covering around 2.2%. The sequenced sample consisted of peripheral blood. The receptors were sampled from a woman aged 25 to 39 with COVID-19, enrolled during active disease. The CDR3 runs from the conserved cysteine through the conserved F or W. The D gene is left open where the match is weak. The size entry is marked missing in some rows and otherwise reads once, few, many or a size class.

TRBJ2-7	15	TRBV19	-	TRBD1	CASSIGGTGGYEQYF	TGTGCCAGTAGTATAGGGGGGACAGGGGGCTACGAGCAGTACTTC
TRBJ2-7	14	TRBV2	medium-sized	-	CASSGGRRTNEQYF	TGTGCCAGCAGTGGGGGGAGGCGGACGAACGAGCAGTACTTC
TRBJ1-2	14	TRBV13	-	-	CASRPRGANYGYTF	TGTGCCAGCAGACCCAGGGGCGCTAACTATGGCTACACCTTC
TRBJ1-2	16	TRBV28	-	TRBD1	CASSRGQKSYIRGYTF	TGTGCCAGCAGTCGGGGACAGAAGTCTTATATCCGAGGCTACACCTTC
TRBJ1-3	14	TRBV25-1	-	TRBD1	CASRGQGIGNTIYF	TGTGCCAGCCGGGGACAGGGTATAGGAAACACCATATATTTT
TRBJ2-7	15	TRBV28	-	TRBD2	CASSHRTSGSWEQYF	TGTGCCAGCAGTCACCGGACTAGCGGTTCCTGGGAGCAGTACTTC
TRBJ1-5	14	TRBV30	-	-	CAWTQQGGEQPQHF	TGTGCCTGGACCCAACAGGGCGGAGAACAGCCCCAGCATTTT
TRBJ2-3	13	TRBV19	-	-	CASSPGATDTQYF	TGTGCCAGTAGTCCGGGAGCCACAGATACGCAGTATTTT
TRBJ2-7	15	TRBV7-6	-	-	CASSATALYSYEQYF	TGTGCCAGCAGCGCCACAGCACTCTACTCCTACGAGCAGTACTTC
TRBJ1-2	13	TRBV7-9	-	TRBD1	CASWGQVNYGYTF	TGTGCCAGCTGGGGACAGGTCAACTATGGCTACACCTTC
TRBJ2-7	14	TRBV14	-	TRBD2	CASPRQRESHEQYF	TGTGCCAGCCCCAGGCAGCGGGAGTCCCACGAGCAGTACTTC
TRBJ2-7	16	TRBV13	-	TRBD2	CASSLFSGGESYEQYF	TGTGCCAGCAGCTTATTTAGCGGGGGGGAGTCCTACGAGCAGTACTTC
TRBJ2-1	14	TRBV3-1/TRBV3-2	-	-	CASSMPGQLNEQFF	TGTGCCAGCAGCATGCCGGGACAACTCAATGAGCAGTTCTTC
TRBJ2-5	16	TRBV11-2	-	TRBD1	CASSHSGTGPGETQYF	TGTGCCAGCAGCCATTCCGGGACAGGGCCGGGGGAGACCCAGTACTTC
TRBJ1-2	16	TRBV3-1/TRBV3-2	-	-	CASSQVRGALNYGYTF	TGTGCCAGCAGCCAAGTGCGGGGGGCCCTTAACTATGGCTACACCTTC
TRBJ1-5	16	TRBV6-2/TRBV6-3	-	TRBD1	CASSYSAGGAGQPQHF	TGTGCCAGCAGTTACTCAGCAGGGGGCGCGGGTCAGCCCCAGCATTTT
TRBJ2-6	16	TRBV30	-	-	CAWGVGSSSGANVLTF	TGTGCCTGGGGAGTGGGGAGCAGTTCTGGGGCCAACGTCCTGACTTTC
TRBJ2-2	15	TRBV6-6	-	-	CASSRDLLGDGELFF	TGTGCCAGCAGCCGAGACTTGCTAGGGGACGGGGAGCTGTTTTTT
TRBJ1-2	14	TRBV3-1/TRBV3-2	once	-	CASSQVVSDYGYTF	TGTGCCAGCAGCCAAGTGGTGTCGGACTATGGCTACACCTTC
TRBJ1-4	15	TRBV28	-	TRBD1	CASSLLGTVNEKLFF	TGTGCCAGCAGTTTACTCGGGACAGTTAATGAAAAACTGTTTTTT
TRBJ2-7	14	TRBV27	-	TRBD2	CASSPRAGAYEQYF	TGTGCCAGCAGTCCGCGGGCGGGAGCTTACGAGCAGTACTTC
TRBJ2-5	14	TRBV3-1/TRBV3-2	-	-	CASSQSRARETQYF	TGTGCCAGCAGCCAAAGCAGGGCCCGAGAGACCCAGTACTTC
TRBJ2-1	15	TRBV7-3	-	TRBD1	CASSRTGASYNEQFF	TGTGCCAGCAGCCGGACAGGCGCCTCCTACAATGAGCAGTTCTTC
TRBJ2-7	15	TRBV24-1	-	-	CATPAVGSMSYEQYF	TGTGCCACCCCCGCCGTAGGTAGCATGAGCTACGAGCAGTACTTC
TRBJ1-2	15	TRBV7-2	few	-	CASSPLREALRGYTF	TGTGCCAGCAGCCCCCTCCGGGAGGCGCTCAGGGGCTACACCTTC
TRBJ1-3	14	TRBV7-9	few	-	CASRSSESGNTIYF	TGTGCCAGCAGGTCCAGCGAATCTGGAAACACCATATATTTT
TRBJ1-2	13	TRBV12-3/TRBV12-4	-	-	CASRAAGTYGYTF	TGTGCCAGCAGGGCTGCGGGGACCTATGGCTACACCTTC
TRBJ2-7	13	TRBV18	-	-	CASGEGTSYEQYF	TGTGCCAGCGGAGAGGGAACGTCCTACGAGCAGTACTTC
TRBJ1-1	13	TRBV27	-	-	CASSVTQNTEAFF	TGTGCCAGCAGCGTAACTCAGAACACTGAAGCTTTCTTT
TRBJ2-7	13	TRBV29-1	-	TRBD1	CSVGTGTSYEQYF	TGCAGCGTAGGGACAGGGACCTCCTACGAGCAGTACTTC
TRBJ2-2	15	TRBV2	-	-	CASMLIQGPTGELFF	TGTGCCAGCATGTTAATCCAGGGCCCCACCGGGGAGCTGTTTTTT
TRBJ1-1	14	TRBV9	-	-	CASSVAQENTEAFF	TGTGCCAGCAGCGTAGCCCAGGAGAACACTGAAGCTTTCTTT
TRBJ1-2	14	TRBV14	-	TRBD1	CASSQVWTGDGYTF	TGTGCCAGCAGCCAAGTATGGACAGGGGATGGCTACACCTTC
TRBJ2-1	16	TRBV5-4	-	TRBD2	CASSAWGGTAHNEQFF	TGTGCCAGCAGCGCTTGGGGGGGAACGGCACACAATGAGCAGTTCTTC
TRBJ2-1	15	TRBV10-1	-	TRBD1	CASSGTGEARNEQFF	TGCGCCAGCAGCGGGACAGGGGAGGCCAGGAATGAGCAGTTCTTC
TRBJ2-1	14	TRBV30	-	-	CAWRTVGVGNEQFF	TGTGCCTGGAGGACGGTGGGAGTGGGGAATGAGCAGTTCTTC
TRBJ1-1	13	TRBV4-1	-	-	CASSQASNTEAFF	TGCGCCAGCAGCCAGGCCAGTAACACTGAAGCTTTCTTT
TRBJ1-1	15	TRBV6-5	-	-	CASSPTGWDGTEAFF	TGTGCCAGCAGTCCCACGGGGTGGGATGGCACTGAAGCTTTCTTT
TRBJ2-3	16	TRBV5-1	-	TRBD2	CASSPLSGGSTDTQYF	TGCGCCAGCAGCCCCCTTAGCGGGGGGAGCACAGATACGCAGTATTTT
TRBJ1-4	14	TRBV7-8	-	-	CASSPRTDNEKLFF	TGTGCCAGCAGCCCTCGGACAGATAATGAAAAACTGTTTTTT
TRBJ2-2	14	TRBV7-9	once	-	CASSWDTSSGELFF	TGTGCCAGCAGCTGGGACACTTCCAGCGGGGAGCTGTTTTTT
TRBJ1-1	14	TRBV5-1	-	-	CASSARDVREEAFF	TGCGCCAGCAGCGCGAGGGACGTGCGGGAAGAAGCTTTCTTT
TRBJ1-4	15	TRBV9	-	-	CASSVEDSLNEKLFF	TGTGCCAGCAGCGTAGAAGACTCCCTTAATGAAAAACTGTTTTTT